These 21 T cell receptor beta chains share one sample of origin, sequenced in a study of PD-1 blockade in mismatch repair-deficient tumors listed by TCRdb under 2017. The library was made by the immunoSEQ multiplex PCR assay. The table comes from immuneACCESS by way of TCRdb, which keeps in-frame sequences with V and J called. Part of the clones is missing from these tables; in studies checked, under half for an unresolved V gene and the rest for unknown reasons. The sample data list roughly 130,000 clones, and 88% of these were observed just once. The ten biggest clones cover roughly 12% of the sample. Sequenced material: peripheral blood, taken 72 weeks after starting pembrolizumab. These receptors all come from an adult with mismatch repair-deficient cancer.

The chain combines TRBV4-1 with TRBJ2-2, with D perhaps given as TRBD1 or TRBD2 (7 bases each). The CDR3 has 17 amino acids. V gave up 4 bases and J gave up 0 bases, with 15 bases separating them. Looked up from germline, CDR1 is MGHRA and CDR2 is YSYEKL. The CDR3 spells CASSLPGGGPNTGELFF. CDR3 sequence (DNA): TGCGCCAGCAGCCTCCCAGGGGGAGGGCCGAACACCGGGGAGCTGTTTTTT.

The chain employs TRBV7-9 and TRBJ2-7; D unclear. Germline loops: CDR1 SEHNR, CDR2 FQNEAQ (reference sequence). V was clipped by 5 bases and J by 5 bases, with 10 bases between them. This CDR3 spans 12 amino acids. In DNA form, the CDR3 reads TGTGCCAGCAGCCCTGCATTGGACGAGCAGTACTTC. Its translation: CASSPALDEQYF.

The chain is built from TRBV4-3 and TRBJ2-4, with a possible D match to TRBD2 (5 bases). With 1 base removed from V and 10 bases from J, the gap between germline ends came to 14 bases. Germline lookup yields CDR1 LGHNA and CDR2 YSLEER. The CDR3 has 14 residues. The CDR3 is CASSQARSSLIQYF. CDR3 nucleotide sequence: TGCGCCAGCAGCCAAGCACGATCTAGCCTAATTCAGTACTTC.

This chain joins TRBV27 and TRBJ2-7, with 12 bases identical to TRBD2. Per the germline V gene, CDR1 is MNHEY and CDR2 is SMNVEV (reference sequence). After removal of 4 bases from V and 3 bases from J, the junction contained 1 base not matched to a gene. CDR3 length: 14 amino acids. Here the CDR3 DNA reads TGTGCCAGCAGTTCTAGCGGGAGGGACTACGAGCAGTACTTC. It encodes CASSSSGRDYEQYF.

The rearrangement joins TRBV7-2 to TRBJ2-3; D call uncertain. V lost 1 base and J lost 2, with 16 bases in between. Germline-derived CDR1 and CDR2 are SGHTA and FQGNSA. CDR3 length: 17 residues. CDR3 DNA: TGTGCCAGCAGCTTAGGGACGGCTTGGGCGACCACAGATACGCAGTATTTT. Its protein product is CASSLGTAWATTDTQYF.

The rearrangement uses TRBV14 and TRBJ1-2, with 7 bases that match TRBD1. CDR1 and CDR2 (germline): SGHDN, FVKESK. With V trimmed by 0 bases and J by 2 bases, 9 bases remained unmatched. The CDR3 contains 17 residues. CDR3 loop: CASSQELGDSNNYGYTF. CDR3 in DNA: TGTGCCAGCAGCCAAGAGCTGGGGGACAGTAACAACTATGGCTACACCTTC.

The J gene is TRBJ2-7, the V gene TRBV2; D is unresolved. With 4 bases removed from V and 5 bases from J, the gap between germline ends came to 18 bases. From germline, CDR1 is SNHLY and CDR2 FYNNEI. The CDR3 extends over 15 amino acids. CDR3 sequence (DNA): TGTGCCAGCAGTGTGTTGGCAGATGGCAGGAACGAGCAGTACTTC. Translation: CASSVLADGRNEQYF.

The rearrangement joins TRBV7-9 to TRBJ2-3; D is unresolved. Trimming shortened V by 4 bases and J by 2 bases, and 10 bases separated the two germline ends. CDR3 length equals 14 residues. The germline gives CDR1 SEHNR, CDR2 FQNEAQ (reference sequence). The CDR3 DNA sequence: TGTGCCAGCAGCTCCTATCTCTCCACAGATACGCAGTATTTT. Its protein product is CASSSYLSTDTQYF.

The rearrangement links TRBV28 to TRBJ2-5, with TRBD2 matching 8 bases. The trim removed 3 bases at V and 5 bases at J, leaving 8 bases unmatched. Germline V lookup: CDR1 MDHEN, CDR2 SYDVKM. The CDR3 totals 15 residues. The CDR3 nucleotides are TGTGCCAGCAGTTTTGGTCCAGCGGGGGAGGAGACCCAGTACTTC. Its protein product is CASSFGPAGEETQYF.

The gene calls are TRBV7-9 and TRBJ2-7, with TRBD1 matching 7 bases. After removal of 4 bases from V and 0 bases from J, the junction contained 6 bases not matched to a gene. The CDR3 length is 15 residues. Germline V gives CDR1 SEHNR, CDR2 FQNEAQ (reference sequence). The CDR3 protein is CASSSQGQSSYEQYF. The CDR3 DNA is TGTGCCAGCAGCTCACAGGGGCAGAGCTCCTACGAGCAGTACTTC.

The chain recombines TRBV30 with TRBJ2-3; D unclear. V was cut by 2 bases and J by 5 bases, with 5 bases left in between. Germline CDR1 is GTSNPN and CDR2 is SVGIG (reference sequence). The CDR3 is made up of 11 amino acids. The CDR3 protein is CAWSNKDTQYF. Here the CDR3 DNA reads TGTGCCTGGAGTAATAAAGATACGCAGTATTTT. Supplemented by reference TRBV30 and TRBJ2-3, the full variable domain reads SQTIHQWPATLVQPVGSPLSLECTVEGTSNPNLYWYRQAAGRGLQLLFYSVGIGQISSEVPQNLSASRPQDRQFILSSKKLLLSDSGFYLCAWSNKDTQYFGPGTRLTVL.

The table lists this clone with a few counts. The chain joins TRBV28 to TRBJ2-7, with 7 positions matching TRBD1. CDR1 and CDR2 (germline): MDHEN, SYDVKM. The CDR3 sequence is 14 residues long. V lost 1 base, J lost 4 bases, and 4 bases stayed unmatched. In DNA, the CDR3 is TGTGCCAGCAGTTTATCGGGACAGAATTACGAGCAGTACTTC. Its translation is CASSLSGQNYEQYF.

The chain couples TRBV11-3 to TRBJ2-7; D unresolved. The length of the CDR3 is 15 residues. The germline CDR1 and CDR2 sequences are SGHNT and YENEEA. V lost 5 bases, J lost 6 bases, and 20 bases lay in between. Here the CDR3 reads CASSRAPASRFEQYF. DNA for the CDR3: TGTGCCAGCAGCCGAGCTCCCGCGTCCCGTTTCGAGCAGTACTTC.

This chain connects TRBV5-4 to TRBJ1-1; the D is unclear. The ends were cut back, 1 base at V and 0 bases at J, with 10 bases in the middle. Per the germline V gene, CDR1 is SGHNT and CDR2 is YYREEE (reference sequence). There are 15 residues in the CDR3. The CDR3 sequence is CASSLFEGLNTEAFF. In nucleotides, the CDR3 is TGTGCCAGCAGCTTGTTTGAAGGCCTGAACACTGAAGCTTTCTTT. Variable domain in full (rest from reference TRBV5-4 and TRBJ1-1): ETGVTQSPTHLIKTRGQQVTLRCSSQSGHNTVSWYQQALGQGPQFIFQYYREEENGRGNFPPRFSGLQFPNYSSELNVNALELDDSALYLCASSLFEGLNTEAFFGQGTRLTVV.

The gene calls are TRBV10-3 and TRBJ2-7, with TRBD2 matching over 11 bases. The V segment lost 4 bases and the J segment 2 bases; nucleotides outside the gene matches: 7. The CDR3 is 16 amino acids. Germline CDR1 is ENHRY and CDR2 is SYGVKD. The CDR3 bases are TGTGCCATCAGTGTAGGGGTTAGCGGGAGGGCCTACGAGCAGTACTTC. Amino acids: CAISVGVSGRAYEQYF.

Only one count was recorded for this clone. The chain carries TRBV2 and TRBJ2-3; possibly TRBD2 for D (5 bases). V dropped 8 bases and J dropped 2 bases, with 11 bases sitting between them. Germline CDR1 reads SNHLY; CDR2 reads FYNNEI. The CDR3 loop spans 13 amino acids. The CDR3 is CASGSGNTDTQYF. DNA of the CDR3: TGTGCCAGCGGGTCGGGGAACACAGATACGCAGTATTTT.

The chain employs TRBV7-9 and TRBJ1-1, with 7 bases that match TRBD1. Germline V gene lookup returns CDR1 SEHNR and CDR2 FQNEAQ (reference sequence). The CDR3 spans 16 residues. V gave up 5 bases and J gave up 4 bases; unmatched junction bases: 13. CDR3 sequence: CASSPRDRARGTEAFF. The CDR3 coding sequence is TGTGCCAGCAGCCCGCGAGACAGGGCCCGGGGCACTGAAGCTTTCTTT.

This rearrangement joins TRBV9 to TRBJ2-6; no clear D. V lost 2 bases and J 2 bases, leaving 8 bases between the germline ends. This CDR3 is built from 15 residues. Germline CDR1 and CDR2: SGDLS and YYNGEE. This chain's CDR3 is CASSVWSTGANVLTF. In nucleotides, the CDR3 is TGTGCCAGCAGCGTCTGGTCCACTGGGGCCAACGTCCTGACTTTC.

The chain couples TRBV4-3 to TRBJ2-5; possibly TRBD2 for D (5 bases). The CDR3 runs to 15 residues. Trimming stripped 0 bases from V and 4 bases from J, with 12 bases between. Germline V gene sequence: CDR1 LGHNA, CDR2 YSLEER. CDR3 amino acids: CASSQDAAEGETQYF. The DNA of the CDR3 is TGCGCCAGCAGCCAAGACGCGGCCGAGGGAGAGACCCAGTACTTC.

This clone has only one observation. The gene calls are TRBV12-5 and TRBJ2-1; TRBD2 might be the D (5 bases). The length of the CDR3 is 18 residues. Germline V gene sequence: CDR1 LGHNT, CDR2 FRNRAP. V lost 1 base and J lost 0, with 16 bases in between. The CDR3 loop reads CASGLADSSGSSYNEQFF. In DNA form, the CDR3 reads TGTGCTAGTGGTTTGGCCGACTCAAGCGGAAGCTCCTACAATGAGCAGTTCTTC.

The V call is TRBV4-3, the J call TRBJ1-3, with D tentatively TRBD1 (6 bases). V lost 1 base and J 3 bases, leaving 16 bases between the germline ends. This CDR3 has 17 amino acids. Germline CDR1 is LGHNA and CDR2 is YSLEER. The CDR3 loop reads CASSQGTAFEVGNTIYF. CDR3 DNA sequence: TGCGCCAGCAGCCAAGGGACAGCGTTTGAAGTTGGAAACACCATATATTTT.